This TCR beta chain was obtained from a study of blood T cell repertoires in COVID-19. Germline loops: CDR1 LGHDT, CDR2 YNNKEL (reference sequence). This CDR3 is 20 amino acids long. Trimming took 2 bases from V and 4 from J; bases not matched to a gene: 19. Assay used: immunoSEQ multiplex PCR; TCRdb lists only in-frame clones, some missing. This table has 190,000 or so clones, about four fifths appearing once. Sequenced material: PBMCs or T cells enriched from blood (not recorded which). The V gene is TRBV3-1 (or the pseudogene TRBV3-2), the J gene TRBJ2-5; TRBD2 matches at 10 bases. The source is a man aged 35 to 55 who had recovered from COVID-19. CDR3 DNA: TGTGCCAGCAGCCAACACATTACAGCGGGGGGGCCTATAAAAGGAGAGACCCAGTACTTC. Its translation: CASSQHITAGGPIKGETQYF.